This T cell receptor (beta chain) stems from a study of blood T cell repertoires in COVID-19. Study details: Sites across the United States, Italy and Spain contributed samples from acute and convalescent COVID-19.

Trimming took off 4 bases at V and 6 bases at J, with 14 bases between the two ends. This CDR3 contains 14 residues. CDR1 and CDR2 (germline): MDHEN, SYDVKM. Authors' methods: Reference gene primers were amplified, and this amplification served to estimate nucleated cell counts. The method was immunoSEQ multiplex PCR; TCRdb's version includes in-frame clones alone and lacks a portion of them. V and J calls and clone size are copied from that table; D and trimming were computed from the DNA. Altogether 250,000 to 400,000 clones are present, approximately 89% being singletons, with the ten largest covering 1.5% to 2%. In Seattle, patients joined the study during active infection and were tracked longitudinally.

J is TRBJ2-3 and V is TRBV28, with D possibly matching TRBD2 (5 bases). What was sequenced was peripheral blood. This sequence originates from a woman younger than 45 with COVID-19, enrolled during active disease. The DNA of the CDR3 is TGTGCCAGCAGTTACACTGTTTCGGGGGATACGCAGTATTTT. Protein sequence: CASSYTVSGDTQYF.